The 27 T cell receptor beta chains in this list originate from one sample, sequenced in a study of molecular identifiers for immune sequencing clone quantification. A single record per CDR3 protein comes from TCRdb applying MiXCR to the PCR reads. This sample has more than 450,000 distinct CDR3 sequences, with 20% to 25% found just once. The sample consisted of naive CD8+ T cells from blood, with Jurkat cell RNA spiked in. This sample's subset: FACS-sorted CD8+CD4-CCR7+CD45RA+ naive T cells. These receptors came from a human donor in good health. Some libraries in this study had Jurkat cell RNA spiked in.

This clonotype showed up many times. The chain employs TRBV27 and TRBJ2-3, with D unresolved. The length of the CDR3 is 12 residues. V shed 3 bases and J shed 5 bases, with 6 bases lying between them. In germline, CDR1 is MNHEY, CDR2 SMNVEV (reference sequence). In DNA, the CDR3 is TGTGCCAGCAGTTTCGTGGGAGATACGCAGTATTTT. Translated: CASSFVGDTQYF.

This clonotype occurred many times. This chain connects TRBV6-2 or TRBV6-3 to TRBJ1-1; D gene ambiguous. Germline V gives CDR1 MNHEY, CDR2 SVGEGT. The ends were cut back, 7 bases at V and 4 bases at J, with 7 bases in the middle. There are 11 residues in the CDR3. The DNA for the CDR3 is TGTGCCAGCATCCAGGCCACTGAAGCTTTCTTT. Translating it yields CASIQATEAFF.

This clonotype was picked up many times. The rearrangement joins TRBV7-9 to TRBJ2-1; D gene ambiguous. Trimming pared 5 bases from V and 3 bases from J, leaving 8 bases between. This CDR3 comprises 13 residues. Germline lookup yields CDR1 SEHNR and CDR2 FQNEAQ (reference sequence). This CDR3 reads CASSPRNYNEQFF. The DNA for the CDR3 is TGTGCCAGCAGCCCACGAAACTACAATGAGCAGTTCTTC.

This clonotype was recorded many times. The rearrangement links TRBV4-3 to TRBJ1-3; tentative D call: TRBD1 (5 bases). Trimming shortened V by 4 bases and J by 0 bases, and 16 bases separated the two germline ends. The CDR3 loop spans 17 amino acids. The germline V gene encodes CDR1 LGHNA and CDR2 YSLEER. The CDR3 DNA reads as TGCGCCAGCAGCCCAGCCGACAGTGATTACTCTGGAAACACCATATATTTT. Protein: CASSPADSDYSGNTIYF.

This clonotype has only a few counts. The V and J genes are TRBV19 and TRBJ2-7; 8 bases match TRBD2. V shed 3 bases and J 5 bases; nucleotides not matched to a gene: 9. CDR3 length equals 15 residues. Looked up from germline, CDR1 is LNHDA and CDR2 is SQIVND (reference sequence). This CDR3 is CASSIQSGSFHEQYF. The CDR3 nucleotides are TGTGCCAGTAGTATCCAGAGCGGGAGCTTCCACGAGCAGTACTTC.

CDR3 protein: CASSFLDTDNEQFF. The CDR3 DNA reads TGTGCCAGCAGTTTCCTGGACACAGACAATGAGCAGTTCTTC. This chain links TRBV12-3 or TRBV12-4 with TRBJ2-1, with D perhaps TRBD1 (5 bases). The CDR3 is 14 amino acids. V was clipped by 3 bases and J by 5 bases, with 11 bases between them.

The table lists this clonotype with many counts. This chain connects TRBV7-9 to TRBJ2-7, with D possibly being TRBD2 (6 bases). V shed 5 bases and J shed 4 bases, with 9 bases lying between them. Germline V gene lookup returns CDR1 SEHNR and CDR2 FQNEAQ (reference sequence). The CDR3 contains 12 residues. This chain's CDR3 is CASSPGGYEQYF. CDR3 coding DNA: TGTGCCAGCAGCCCTGGGGGGTACGAGCAGTACTTC. The whole variable domain, remainder taken from reference TRBV7-9 and TRBJ2-7, is DTGVSQNPRHKITKRGQNVTFRCDPISEHNRLYWYRQTLGQGPEFLTYFQNEAQLEKSRLLSDRFSAERPKGSFSTLEIQRTEQGDSAMYLCASSPGGYEQYFGPGTRLTVT.

There are a few counts of this clonotype. The V and J genes are TRBV19 and TRBJ2-7; D is uncertain. This CDR3 contains 13 residues. V lost 5 bases and J lost 2, with 10 bases in between. Germline CDR1 is LNHDA and CDR2 is SQIVND (reference sequence). The CDR3, as DNA: TGTGCCAGTAGTGCCTCTCAACCCTACGAGCAGTACTTC. Its protein is CASSASQPYEQYF. The full variable domain, with the rest looked up from reference TRBV19 and TRBJ2-7, is DGGITQSPKYLFRKEGQNVTLSCEQNLNHDAMYWYRQDPGQGLRLIYYSQIVNDFQKGDIAEGYSVSREKKESFPLTVTSAQKNPTAFYLCASSASQPYEQYFGPGTRLTVT.

This clonotype was seen more than once but under ten times. The V call is TRBV4-2, the J call TRBJ2-3; 10 nucleotides line up with TRBD2. The germline V gene encodes CDR1 LGHNA and CDR2 YNFKEQ. The CDR3 totals 16 residues. Germline trimming cut 3 bases from V and 4 bases from J; bases unmatched to any gene: 7. CDR3 loop: CASSQGLARTADTQYF. The CDR3 coding sequence is TGTGCCAGCAGCCAGGGACTAGCGCGGACGGCAGATACGCAGTATTTT.

This chain links TRBV12-3 or TRBV12-4 with TRBJ2-5; D is perhaps TRBD2 (7 bases). The V and J ends lost 6 bases and 2 bases respectively, with 22 bases between them. The CDR3 runs 17 residues. This CDR3 is CASSPVGGGELQETQYF. Written as DNA, the CDR3 is TGTGCCAGCAGCCCGGTCGGAGGGGGGGAGCTACAAGAGACCCAGTACTTC.

This clonotype was counted only a few times. The chain combines TRBV28 with TRBJ2-2; D is unclear. The V gene lost 7 bases and the J gene lost 7 bases, with 13 bases spanning the gap. The CDR3 has 13 amino acids. Germline CDR1 MDHEN, CDR2 SYDVKM. The CDR3 coding sequence is TGTGCCAGCACCCCTAGGGTCGTCGGGGAGCTGTTTTTT. Amino acid sequence: CASTPRVVGELFF.

The CDR3 DNA is TGTGCCAGCTCACCACCCCAACAGGGGGCCTACGAGCAGTACTTC. Protein product: CASSPPQQGAYEQYF. The rearrangement uses TRBV18 and TRBJ2-7; 8 bases fit TRBD1. V lost 0 bases and J lost 2; bases outside the gene matches: 3. The germline gives CDR1 KGHSH, CDR2 LQKENI. CDR3 length equals 15 residues.

V gene TRBV6-1 combines with J gene TRBJ2-3; D unresolved. The CDR3 has 14 amino acids. Trimming removed 6 bases from V and 3 bases from J, with 13 bases in between. Looked up from germline, CDR1 is MNHNS and CDR2 is SASEGT. CDR3: CASRSLEETDTQYF. CDR3 coding DNA: TGTGCCAGCAGATCATTAGAAGAGACAGATACGCAGTATTTT.

This clonotype appeared many times. The chain recombines TRBV7-2 with TRBJ2-3, with D maybe TRBD2 (6 bases). CDR3 length equals 16 residues. The V end lost 0 bases, the J end lost 2 bases, and 12 bases lay between the germline ends. Germline CDR1 reads SGHTA; CDR2 reads FQGNSA. CDR3 sequence (DNA): TGTGCCAGCAGCTTAGCGCGGGACTTGGCCACAGATACGCAGTATTTT. Translation gives CASSLARDLATDTQYF.

This clonotype occurred a few times. The genes are TRBV27 and TRBJ1-1, with TRBD1 as a possible D gene (5 bases). Germline V gives CDR1 MNHEY, CDR2 SMNVEV (reference sequence). CDR3 length: 14 amino acids. V shed 7 bases and J shed 8 bases, with 20 bases lying between them. The CDR3 spells CASTLRGGQTEAFF. CDR3 DNA sequence: TGTGCCAGCACTCTTAGGGGAGGACAAACAGAAGCTTTCTTT.

Comment on this clonotype: A read error is possible here, since a much larger clone lies one base away. The chain employs TRBV21-1 and TRBJ2-5; the table's D call of TRBD2 was not tested on the DNA. TRBV21-1 is given as a pseudogene. The CDR3 is made up of 16 amino acids. The CDR3 DNA is TGTGCCAGCAGCAGGGCCCTCGGACTAGCCGAAGAGACCCAGTACTTC. It codes for CASSRALGLAEETQYF.

The genes are TRBV20-1 and TRBJ2-3, with 8 positions matching TRBD2. V shed 1 base and J 4 bases; nucleotides not matched to a gene: 10. The germline CDR1 and CDR2 sequences are DFQATT and SNEGSKA (reference sequence). CDR3 length: 16 amino acids. The CDR3 DNA reads as TGCAGTGCTAGAGGCAGAGCGGGAGAAGTTTCAGATACGCAGTATTTT. This gives the protein CSARGRAGEVSDTQYF.

In regard to this clonotype: Being one base from a much bigger clone, this may be a read error. This chain connects TRBV29-1 to TRBJ2-1; D call uncertain. Trimming removed 2 bases from V and 12 bases from J, with 14 bases in between. The CDR3 consists of 12 residues. The germline V gene encodes CDR1 SQVTM and CDR2 ANQGSEA. The CDR3, as DNA: TGCAGCGTTGAAACGACCGTGCGCGGGCAGTTCTTC. The encoded protein is CSVETTVRGQFF.

About this clonotype itself: Being one base from a much bigger clone, this may be a read error. The chain carries TRBV20-1 and TRBJ2-7, with 11 bases aligning to TRBD2. The CDR3 sequence is 15 residues long. Germline V gives CDR1 DFQATT, CDR2 SNEGSKA (reference sequence). CDR3 bases: TGCAGTGCTAGAGATGGCCTAGCGGGAGGCTACGAGCAGTGCTTC. Amino acids: CSARDGLAGGYEQCF.

In this sample, this clonotype turned up many times. The chain joins TRBV29-1 to TRBJ1-1; D is undetermined. The CDR3 is made up of 13 amino acids. Per the germline V gene, CDR1 is SQVTM and CDR2 is ANQGSEA. Trimming cost V 6 bases and J 3 bases, with 14 bases left between them. CDR3: CSVEDGRHTEAFF. Here the CDR3 DNA reads TGCAGCGTAGAGGATGGTAGACACACTGAAGCTTTCTTT. The full variable domain, rest sourced from reference TRBV29-1 and TRBJ1-1, is SAVISQKPSRDICQRGTSLTIQCQVDSQVTMMFWYRQQPGQSLTLIATANQGSEATYESGFVIDKFPISRPNLTFSTLTVSNMSPEDSSIYLCSVEDGRHTEAFFGQGTRLTVV.

J is TRBJ2-3 and V is TRBV19; 8 nucleotides line up with TRBD2. The CDR3 consists of 18 residues. V shed 5 bases, J shed 3 bases, and the junction held 16 bases outside the gene matches. CDR1 and CDR2 (germline): LNHDA, SQIVND (reference sequence). CDR3 loop: CASSQGFSGEAKTDTQYF. The CDR3 coding sequence is TGTGCCAGTAGTCAGGGGTTTAGCGGGGAGGCAAAAACAGATACGCAGTATTTT.

The V gene is TRBV27, the J gene TRBJ1-1, with D unresolved. The CDR3 sequence is 13 residues long. V was cut by 2 bases and J by 6 bases, with 10 bases left in between. The germline CDR1 and CDR2 sequences are MNHEY and SMNVEV (reference sequence). As DNA, the CDR3 is TGTGCCAGCAGTTTAATGTCCCACGCTGAAGCTTTCTTT. Residues: CASSLMSHAEAFF.

There are a few counts of this clonotype. The chain couples TRBV24-1 to TRBJ2-2; D not certain. The V and J ends lost 3 bases and 5 bases respectively, with 9 bases between them. Germline CDR1 and CDR2: KGHDR and SFDVKD. CDR3 length equals 14 residues. As DNA, the CDR3 is TGTGCCACCAGTGATGTCTCGGGTACCGGGGAGCTGTTTTTT. As protein: CATSDVSGTGELFF.

This clonotype was counted ten times or more. This chain connects TRBV25-1 to TRBJ1-6, with D possibly being TRBD1 (5 bases). V lost 3 bases, J lost 1 base, and 7 bases lay in between. CDR3 length equals 15 residues. The V gene's germline CDR1 is MGHDK and CDR2 SYGVNS. CDR3 protein: CASSDRESYNSPLHF. The DNA for the CDR3 is TGTGCCAGCAGTGACAGGGAATCCTATAATTCACCCCTCCACTTT.

This clonotype was seen many times. The rearrangement links TRBV20-1 to TRBJ1-5; D not certain. Per the germline V gene, CDR1 is DFQATT and CDR2 is SNEGSKA (reference sequence). CDR3 length equals 8 residues. The CDR3 loop is CRNQPQHF. CDR3 nucleotide sequence: TGCAGGAATCAGCCCCAGCATTTT.

This clonotype was picked up a small number of times. The V and J genes are TRBV20-1 and TRBJ2-5; D might be TRBD2 (5 bases). The V and J ends lost 0 bases and 1 base respectively, with 15 bases between them. The length of the CDR3 is 16 residues. Germline V gives CDR1 DFQATT, CDR2 SNEGSKA (reference sequence). The CDR3 reads CSARDGGGHIQETQYF. The CDR3 DNA follows: TGCAGTGCTAGAGATGGTGGCGGGCACATCCAAGAGACCCAGTACTTC.

This clonotype has a count of ten or more. The rearrangement joins TRBV5-1 to TRBJ1-1; D not resolved. The ends were cut back, 0 bases at V and 1 base at J, with 7 bases in the middle. This CDR3 has 14 residues. CDR1 is SGHRS and CDR2 is YFSETQ in the germline V gene. The CDR3 reads CASSLDNQNTEAFF. The CDR3 bases are TGCGCCAGCAGCTTGGACAACCAGAACACTGAAGCTTTCTTT.